The clone carrying this T cell receptor beta chain was counted a few times. Antigen unknown. The use of a sample-barcoded 5' primer and a J-beta primer mix characterized a second PCR of about 6 to 12 cycles. TCRdb called the 5' RACE reads again in MiXCR, with one record for every CDR3 protein. Of 700,000 to 950,000 distinct CDR3 sequences in the sample, approximately 39% were seen once. The sample is drawn from a study of blood T cells in healthy people across ages. Findings of the study overall: The fall in TCR beta diversity per million T cells was roughly linear with age. The donors' CMV status was not determined, possibly confounding changes in expanded clonotypes.

Germline CDR1 is KGHDR and CDR2 is SFDVKD. Unmatched junction bases numbered 9, after V lost 12 bases and J lost 6 bases. The CDR3 runs 14 residues. It was about 9.4 milliliters of peripheral blood that were drawn from each donor. J is TRBJ2-3 and V is TRBV24-1; 12 positions match TRBD2. The sequence derives from a woman aged 55-70 years in good health. The source material was blood. The CDR3 loop reads CAASRLAGADTQYF. CDR3 sequence (DNA): TGTGCCGCCTCCCGACTAGCGGGAGCTGATACGCAGTATTTT.